The sequence of this T cell receptor (beta chain) was determined in a study of blood T cell repertoires in COVID-19. This CDR3 is built from 10 residues. Deletions cut 5 bases from V and 2 bases from J, with 4 bases between. Germline CDR1 is GTSNPN and CDR2 is SVGIG (reference sequence). Measured with immunoSEQ multiplex PCR; TCRdb has only the in-frame clones, and not every one. Of 100,000 to 150,000 clones listed, roughly 69% are singletons. This clone has at least ten counts. The gene calls are TRBV30 and TRBJ2-7, with unresolved D. The clonotype was recovered from a woman between 65 and 79 years old with acute or convalescent COVID-19. Sequencing was done on a sample of peripheral blood. The CDR3 DNA reads as TGTGCCTGGGGCGCCTACGAGCAGTACTTC. It codes for CAWGAYEQYF.